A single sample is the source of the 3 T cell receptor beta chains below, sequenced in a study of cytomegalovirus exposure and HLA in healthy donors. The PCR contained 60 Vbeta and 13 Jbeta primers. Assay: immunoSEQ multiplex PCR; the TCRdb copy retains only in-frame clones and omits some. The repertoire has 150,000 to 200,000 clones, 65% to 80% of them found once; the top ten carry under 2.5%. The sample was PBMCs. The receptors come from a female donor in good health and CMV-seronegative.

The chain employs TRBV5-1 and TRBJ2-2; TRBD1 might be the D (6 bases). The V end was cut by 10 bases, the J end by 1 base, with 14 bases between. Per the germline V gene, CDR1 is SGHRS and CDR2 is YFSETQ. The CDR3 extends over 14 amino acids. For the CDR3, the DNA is TGCGCCTCACGTCCCAGGGGGAACACCGGGGAGCTGTTTTTT. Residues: CASRPRGNTGELFF.

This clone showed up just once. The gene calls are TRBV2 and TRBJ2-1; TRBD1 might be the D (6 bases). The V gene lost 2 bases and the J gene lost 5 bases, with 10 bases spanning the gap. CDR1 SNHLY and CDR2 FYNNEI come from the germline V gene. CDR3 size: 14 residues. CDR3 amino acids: CASSELGQNNEQFF. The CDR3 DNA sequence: TGTGCCAGCAGTGAATTGGGACAAAACAATGAGCAGTTCTTC.

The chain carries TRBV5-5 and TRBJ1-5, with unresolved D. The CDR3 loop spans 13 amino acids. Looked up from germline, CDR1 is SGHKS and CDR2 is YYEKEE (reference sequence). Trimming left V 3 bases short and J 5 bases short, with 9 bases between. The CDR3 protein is CASSYDTYQPQHF. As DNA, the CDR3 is TGTGCCAGCAGCTACGACACATATCAGCCCCAGCATTTT.